This TCR beta chain was found in a study of blood T cell repertoires in COVID-19. Study-level background: Samples taken during acute and convalescent COVID-19 were collected in the United States, Italy and Spain.

Generated by immunoSEQ multiplex PCR, the TCRdb table keeps only in-frame clones and is missing some. The sample holds under 150,000 clones; less than 85% are singletons and the top ten take roughly an eighth. In germline, CDR1 is LNHDA, CDR2 SQIVND (reference sequence). Trimming cost V 3 bases and J 3 bases; bases outside gene matches: 4. The length of the CDR3 is 14 residues. The sequenced material came from peripheral blood. This TCR came from a human donor in a cohort sampled during active COVID-19. The chain couples TRBV19 to TRBJ2-5; 7 bases fit TRBD1. CDR3 in DNA: TGTGCCAGTAGTATCGGGACAGAAAAAGAGACCCAGTACTTC. It is translated as CASSIGTEKETQYF.